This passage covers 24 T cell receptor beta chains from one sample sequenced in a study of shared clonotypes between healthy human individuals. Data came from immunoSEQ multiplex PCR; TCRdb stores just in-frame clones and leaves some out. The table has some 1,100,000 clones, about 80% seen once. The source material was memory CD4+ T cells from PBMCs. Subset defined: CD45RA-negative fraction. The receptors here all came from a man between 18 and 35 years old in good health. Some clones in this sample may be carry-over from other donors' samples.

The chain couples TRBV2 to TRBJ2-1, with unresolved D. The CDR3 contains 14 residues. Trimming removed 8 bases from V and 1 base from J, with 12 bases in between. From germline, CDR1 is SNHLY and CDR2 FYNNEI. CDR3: CASGSSPSYNEQFF. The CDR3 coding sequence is TGTGCCAGCGGTAGTTCGCCTTCCTACAATGAGCAGTTCTTC.

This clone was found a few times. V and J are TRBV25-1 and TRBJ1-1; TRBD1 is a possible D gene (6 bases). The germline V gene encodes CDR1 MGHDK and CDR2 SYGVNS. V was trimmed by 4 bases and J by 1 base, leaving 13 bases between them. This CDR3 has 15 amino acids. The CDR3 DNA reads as TGTGCCAGCAGTGGCAGGGGTAGGAGGAACACTGAAGCTTTCTTT. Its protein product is CASSGRGRRNTEAFF. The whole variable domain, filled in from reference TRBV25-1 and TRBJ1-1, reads EADIYQTPRYLVIGTGKKITLECSQTMGHDKMYWYQQDPGMELHLIHYSYGVNSTEKGDLSSESTVSRIRTEHFPLTLESARPSHTSQYLCASSGRGRRNTEAFFGQGTRLTVV.

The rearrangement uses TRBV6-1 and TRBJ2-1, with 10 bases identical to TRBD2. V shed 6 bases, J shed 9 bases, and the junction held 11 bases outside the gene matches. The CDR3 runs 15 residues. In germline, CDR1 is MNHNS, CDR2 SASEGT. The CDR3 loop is CASRNPSGSSREQFF. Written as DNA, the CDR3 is TGTGCCAGCAGGAACCCTAGCGGGAGTTCTCGTGAGCAGTTCTTC.

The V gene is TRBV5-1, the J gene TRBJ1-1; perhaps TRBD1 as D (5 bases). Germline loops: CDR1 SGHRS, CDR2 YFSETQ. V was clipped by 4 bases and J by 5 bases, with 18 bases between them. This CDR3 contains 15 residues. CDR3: CASSPLGESQTEAFF. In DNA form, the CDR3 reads TGCGCCAGCAGCCCCCTGGGGGAGTCGCAAACTGAAGCTTTCTTT.

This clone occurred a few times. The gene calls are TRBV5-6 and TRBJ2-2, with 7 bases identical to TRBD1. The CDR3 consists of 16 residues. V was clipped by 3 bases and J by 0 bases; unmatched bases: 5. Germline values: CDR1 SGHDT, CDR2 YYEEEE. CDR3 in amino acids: CASSYSGTANTGELFF. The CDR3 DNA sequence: TGTGCCAGCAGCTACTCCGGGACAGCGAACACCGGGGAGCTGTTTTTT.

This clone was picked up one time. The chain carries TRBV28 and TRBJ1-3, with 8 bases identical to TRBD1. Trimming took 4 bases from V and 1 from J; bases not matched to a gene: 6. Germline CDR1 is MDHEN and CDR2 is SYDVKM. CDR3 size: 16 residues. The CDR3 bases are TGTGCCAGCAGTTACCCCGGGACAGGATCTGGAAACACCATATATTTT. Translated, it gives CASSYPGTGSGNTIYF.

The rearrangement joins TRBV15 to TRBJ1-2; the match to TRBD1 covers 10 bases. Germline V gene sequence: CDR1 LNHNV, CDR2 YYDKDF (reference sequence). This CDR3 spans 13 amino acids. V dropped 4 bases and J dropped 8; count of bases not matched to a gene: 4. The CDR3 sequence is CATSKGTGDGYTF. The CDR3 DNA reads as TGTGCCACCAGCAAAGGGACAGGGGACGGCTACACCTTC. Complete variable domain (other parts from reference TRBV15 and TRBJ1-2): DAMVIQNPRYQVTQFGKPVTLSCSQTLNHNVMYWYQQKSSQAPKLLFHYYDKDFNNEADTPDNFQSRRPNTSFCFLDIRSPGLGDTAMYLCATSKGTGDGYTFGSGTRLTVV.

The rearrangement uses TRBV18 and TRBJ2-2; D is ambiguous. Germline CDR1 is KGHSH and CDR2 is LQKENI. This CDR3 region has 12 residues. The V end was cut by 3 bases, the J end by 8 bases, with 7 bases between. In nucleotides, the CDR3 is TGTGCCAGCTCACCTTTAAGTGGGGAGCTGTTTTTT. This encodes CASSPLSGELFF. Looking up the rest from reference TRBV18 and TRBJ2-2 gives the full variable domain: NAGVMQNPRHLVRRRGQEARLRCSPMKGHSHVYWYRQLPEEGLKFMVYLQKENIIDESGMPKERFSAEFPKEGPSILRIQQVVRGDSAAYFCASSPLSGELFFGEGSRLTVL.

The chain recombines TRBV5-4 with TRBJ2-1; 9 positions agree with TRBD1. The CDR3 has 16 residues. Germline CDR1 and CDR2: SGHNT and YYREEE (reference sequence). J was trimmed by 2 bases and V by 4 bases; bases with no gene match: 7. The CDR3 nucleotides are TGTGCCAGCAGCGCGGGACAGGGAAAAACCTACAATGAGCAGTTCTTC. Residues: CASSAGQGKTYNEQFF.

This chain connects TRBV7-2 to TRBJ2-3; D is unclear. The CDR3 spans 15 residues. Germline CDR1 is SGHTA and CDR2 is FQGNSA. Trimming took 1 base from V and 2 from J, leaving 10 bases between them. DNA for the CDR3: TGTGCCAGCAGCTTAGGGAGTCGGTTCACAGATACGCAGTATTTT. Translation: CASSLGSRFTDTQYF.

CDR3 in DNA: TGTGCCAGCAGCCAGCCAGGGGGCCCTCTGCACGAGCAGTACTTC. Translation gives CASSQPGGPLHEQYF. The gene calls are TRBV6-5 and TRBJ2-7; TRBD1 matches at 8 bases. CDR3 length equals 15 residues. Germline V CDR1 and CDR2: MNHEY, SVGAGI. J gave up 5 bases and V 6 bases, and 12 bases lay outside the gene matches.

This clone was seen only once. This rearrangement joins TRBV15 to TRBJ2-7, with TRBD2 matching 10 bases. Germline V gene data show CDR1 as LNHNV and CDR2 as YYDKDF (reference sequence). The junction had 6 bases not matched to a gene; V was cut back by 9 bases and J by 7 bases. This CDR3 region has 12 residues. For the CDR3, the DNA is TGTGCCACGCAGGGACTAGCGAGAGAGCAGTACTTC. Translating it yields CATQGLAREQYF.

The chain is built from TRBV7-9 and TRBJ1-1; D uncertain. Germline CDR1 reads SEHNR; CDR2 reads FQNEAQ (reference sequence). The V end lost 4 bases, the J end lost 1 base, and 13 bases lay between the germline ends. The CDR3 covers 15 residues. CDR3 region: CASSSGTLGNTEAFF. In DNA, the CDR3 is TGTGCCAGCAGCTCGGGTACCTTGGGGAACACTGAAGCTTTCTTT.

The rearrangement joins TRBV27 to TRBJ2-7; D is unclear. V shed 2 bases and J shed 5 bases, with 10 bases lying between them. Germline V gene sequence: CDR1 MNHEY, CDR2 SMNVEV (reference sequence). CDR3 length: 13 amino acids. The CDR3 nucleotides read TGTGCCAGCAGTTTAAATTTAGGCGACGAGCAGTACTTC. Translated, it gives CASSLNLGDEQYF.

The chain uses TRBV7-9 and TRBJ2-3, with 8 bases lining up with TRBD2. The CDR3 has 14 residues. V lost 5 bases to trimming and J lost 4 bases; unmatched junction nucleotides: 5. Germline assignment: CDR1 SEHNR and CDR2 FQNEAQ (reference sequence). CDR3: CASSPRGGPDTQYF. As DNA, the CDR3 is TGTGCCAGCAGCCCCCGGGGGGGACCAGATACGCAGTATTTT. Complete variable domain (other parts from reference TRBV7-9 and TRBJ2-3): DTGVSQNPRHKITKRGQNVTFRCDPISEHNRLYWYRQTLGQGPEFLTYFQNEAQLEKSRLLSDRFSAERPKGSFSTLEIQRTEQGDSAMYLCASSPRGGPDTQYFGPGTRLTVL.

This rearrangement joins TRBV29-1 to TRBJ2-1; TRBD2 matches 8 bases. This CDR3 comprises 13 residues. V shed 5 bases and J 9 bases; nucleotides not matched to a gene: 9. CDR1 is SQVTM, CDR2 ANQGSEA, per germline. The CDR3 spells CSVSGRLRVEQFF. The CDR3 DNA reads TGCAGCGTTAGCGGGAGACTGAGAGTTGAGCAGTTCTTC.

This CDR3 reads CASSIYLGGGQGLYGANVLTF. The CDR3 DNA reads as TGTGCCAGTAGTATTTATCTGGGAGGGGGACAGGGCTTGTATGGGGCCAACGTCCTGACTTTC. V gene TRBV19 combines with J gene TRBJ2-6, with 9 nucleotides matching TRBD1. Per germline, CDR1 LNHDA and CDR2 SQIVND (reference sequence). The V gene end was trimmed by 3 bases and the J gene end by 3 bases; junction bases not matched to a gene: 18. CDR3 size: 21 residues.

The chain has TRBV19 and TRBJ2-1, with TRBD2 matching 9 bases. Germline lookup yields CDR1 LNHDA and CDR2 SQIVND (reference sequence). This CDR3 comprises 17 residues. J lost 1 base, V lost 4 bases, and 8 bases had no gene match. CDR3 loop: CASSRDSGSASYNEQFF. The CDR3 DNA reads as TGTGCCAGTAGTAGGGATAGCGGGAGTGCATCCTACAATGAGCAGTTCTTC.

DNA for the CDR3: TGTGCCAGCAGCCCACGGACAGGGGAATTTAACGAGCAGTACTTC. It is translated as CASSPRTGEFNEQYF. This chain links TRBV9 with TRBJ2-7, with 9 bases that match TRBD1. There are 15 residues in the CDR3. Germline V gives CDR1 SGDLS, CDR2 YYNGEE. J was trimmed by 5 bases and V by 4 bases; bases with no gene match: 10.

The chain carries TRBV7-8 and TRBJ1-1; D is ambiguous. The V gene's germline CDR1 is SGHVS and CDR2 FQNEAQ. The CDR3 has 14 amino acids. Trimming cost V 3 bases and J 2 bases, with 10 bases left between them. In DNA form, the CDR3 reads TGTGCCAGCAGCTTTTTGGACCTCAACACTGAAGCTTTCTTT. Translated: CASSFLDLNTEAFF. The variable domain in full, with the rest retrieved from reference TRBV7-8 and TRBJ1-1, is GAGVSQSPRYKVAKRGQDVALRCDPISGHVSLFWYQQALGQGPEFLTYFQNEAQLDKSGLPSDRFFAERPEGSVSTLKIQRTQQEDSAVYLCASSFLDLNTEAFFGQGTRLTVV.

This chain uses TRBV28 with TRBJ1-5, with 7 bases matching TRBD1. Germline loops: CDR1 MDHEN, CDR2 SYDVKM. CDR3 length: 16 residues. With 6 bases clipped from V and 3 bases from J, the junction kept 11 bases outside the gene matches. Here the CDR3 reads CASSLYQTGHNQPQHF. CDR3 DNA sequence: TGTGCCAGCAGCCTTTATCAGACAGGGCACAATCAGCCCCAGCATTTT.

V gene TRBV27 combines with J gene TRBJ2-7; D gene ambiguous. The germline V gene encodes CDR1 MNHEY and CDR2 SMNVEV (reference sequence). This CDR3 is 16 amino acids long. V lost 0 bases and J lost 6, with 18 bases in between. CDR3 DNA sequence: TGTGCCAGCAGTTTATCGTGGAGTACCAGCGTCGCCGAGCAGTACTTC. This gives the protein CASSLSWSTSVAEQYF.

This chain's CDR3 is CASSEWWQGTTEAFF. CDR3 bases: TGTGCCAGCAGTGAATGGTGGCAGGGGACCACTGAAGCTTTCTTT. The gene calls are TRBV6-1 and TRBJ1-1; maybe TRBD1 (6 bases). The germline gives CDR1 MNHNS, CDR2 SASEGT. The CDR3 extends over 15 amino acids. V was trimmed by 2 bases and J by 4 bases, leaving 14 bases between them.

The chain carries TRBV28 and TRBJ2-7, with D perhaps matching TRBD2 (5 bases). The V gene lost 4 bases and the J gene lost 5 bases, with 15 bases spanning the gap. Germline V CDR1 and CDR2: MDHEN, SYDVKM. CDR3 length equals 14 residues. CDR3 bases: TGTGCCAGCAGTTCCACCCGGGGTATCAACGAGCAGTACTTC. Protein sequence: CASSSTRGINEQYF.